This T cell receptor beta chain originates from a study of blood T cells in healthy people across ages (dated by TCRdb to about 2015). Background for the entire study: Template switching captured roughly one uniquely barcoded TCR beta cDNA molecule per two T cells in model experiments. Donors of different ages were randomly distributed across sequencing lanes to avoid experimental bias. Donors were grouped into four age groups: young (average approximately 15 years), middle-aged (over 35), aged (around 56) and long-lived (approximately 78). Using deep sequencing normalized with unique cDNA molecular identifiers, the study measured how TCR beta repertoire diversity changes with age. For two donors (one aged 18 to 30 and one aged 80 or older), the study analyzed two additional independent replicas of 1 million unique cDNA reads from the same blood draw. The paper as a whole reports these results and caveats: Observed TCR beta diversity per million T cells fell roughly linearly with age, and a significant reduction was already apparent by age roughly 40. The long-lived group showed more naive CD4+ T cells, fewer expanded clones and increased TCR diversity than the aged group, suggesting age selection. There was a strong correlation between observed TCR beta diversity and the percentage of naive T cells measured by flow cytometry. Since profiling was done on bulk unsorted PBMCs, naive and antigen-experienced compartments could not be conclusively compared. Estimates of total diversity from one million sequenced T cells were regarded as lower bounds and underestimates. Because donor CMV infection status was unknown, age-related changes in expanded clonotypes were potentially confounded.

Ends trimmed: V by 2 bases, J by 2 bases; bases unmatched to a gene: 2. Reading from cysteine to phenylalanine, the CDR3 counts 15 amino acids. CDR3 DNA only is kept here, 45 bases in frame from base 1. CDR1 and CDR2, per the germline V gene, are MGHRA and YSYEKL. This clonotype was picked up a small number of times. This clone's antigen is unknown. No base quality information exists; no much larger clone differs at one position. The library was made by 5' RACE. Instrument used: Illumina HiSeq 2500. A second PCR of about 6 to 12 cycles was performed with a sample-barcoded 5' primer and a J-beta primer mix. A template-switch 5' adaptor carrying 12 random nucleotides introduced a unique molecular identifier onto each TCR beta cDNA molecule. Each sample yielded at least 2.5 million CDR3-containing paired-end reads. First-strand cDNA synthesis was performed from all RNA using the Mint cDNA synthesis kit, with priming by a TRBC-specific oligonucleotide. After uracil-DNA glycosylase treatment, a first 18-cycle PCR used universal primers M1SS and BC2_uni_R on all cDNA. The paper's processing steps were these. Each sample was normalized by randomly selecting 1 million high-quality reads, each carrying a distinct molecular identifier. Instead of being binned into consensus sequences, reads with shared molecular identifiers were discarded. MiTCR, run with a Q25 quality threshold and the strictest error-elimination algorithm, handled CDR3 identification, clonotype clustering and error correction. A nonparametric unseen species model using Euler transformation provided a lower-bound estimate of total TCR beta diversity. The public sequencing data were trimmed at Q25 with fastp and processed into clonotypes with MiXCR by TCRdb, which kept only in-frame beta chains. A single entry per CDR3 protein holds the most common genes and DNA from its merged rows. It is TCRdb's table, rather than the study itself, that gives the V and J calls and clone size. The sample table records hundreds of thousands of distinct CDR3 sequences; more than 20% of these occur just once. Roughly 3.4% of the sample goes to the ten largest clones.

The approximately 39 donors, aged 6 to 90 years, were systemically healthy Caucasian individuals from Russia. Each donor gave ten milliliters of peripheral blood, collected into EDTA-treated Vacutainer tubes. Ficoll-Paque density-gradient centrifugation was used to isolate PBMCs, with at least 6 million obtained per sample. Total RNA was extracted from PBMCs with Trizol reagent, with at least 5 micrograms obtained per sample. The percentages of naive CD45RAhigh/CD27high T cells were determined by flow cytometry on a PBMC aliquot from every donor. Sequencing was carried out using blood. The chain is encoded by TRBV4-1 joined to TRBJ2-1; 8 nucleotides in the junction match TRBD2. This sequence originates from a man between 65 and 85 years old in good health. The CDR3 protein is CASSQQRGTYNEQFF. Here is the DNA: TGCGCCAGCAGCCAACAGCGGGGGACCTACAATGAGCAGTTCTTC.